This TCR beta chain was documented in a study of blood T cells in healthy people across ages. Investigators took approximately 10 milliliters of peripheral blood from every donor. Study results and limitations: Diversity estimated from one million T cells was considered an underestimate.

Only a few counts were recorded for this clonotype. Its antigen is currently unknown. Trimming took 5 bases from V and 7 from J; bases not matched to a gene: 10. Germline CDR1 is SGHRS and CDR2 is YFSETQ. This CDR3 is built from 15 residues. The authors ran a second PCR of about 7 to 11 cycles using a sample-barcoded 5' primer and a J-beta primer mix. Every cDNA was tagged by a template-switch adaptor with 12 random nucleotides. TCRdb re-derived calls from the 5' RACE reads in MiXCR, one entry per CDR3 protein. The repertoire holds approximately 960,000 distinct CDR3 sequences, with 29% as singletons. These records were also assigned to another study, of T cells of mothers and their children.

Sequenced sample: blood. This chain uses TRBV5-1 with TRBJ2-1, with TRBD1 identical over 9 bases. The receptor's source is a woman aged 40 to 49 in good health. CDR3 bases: TGCGCCAGCAGGCAGCCGGGACAGGGAAGTAATGAGCAGTTCTTC. Its protein product is CASRQPGQGSNEQFF.